These 5 T cell receptor beta chains share one sample of origin, sequenced in a study of cytomegalovirus exposure and HLA in healthy donors. With 60 Vbeta and 13 Jbeta primers, the PCR was carried out. The data were produced by immunoSEQ multiplex PCR, yet TCRdb's version contains in-frame clones alone and is incomplete. Among about 120,000 clones listed, 80% were seen once. The sequenced sample consisted of PBMCs. The receptors shown here come from a man aged 25 to 40 in good health and CMV-seropositive.

This chain links TRBV7-9 with TRBJ1-1, with D unresolved. The CDR3 is made up of 13 amino acids. Germline loops: CDR1 SEHNR, CDR2 FQNEAQ (reference sequence). Deletions cut 0 bases from V and 14 bases from J, with 16 bases between. The CDR3 DNA sequence: TGTGCCAGCAGCTTAGCACCGCACCCGATGGGCTTCTTT. Amino acid sequence: CASSLAPHPMGFF.

J is TRBJ2-6 and V is TRBV4-1; 9 bases line up with TRBD1. Germline CDR1 is MGHRA and CDR2 is YSYEKL. V shed 0 bases and J 0 bases; nucleotides not matched to a gene: 3. The CDR3 has 18 amino acids. CDR3 protein: CASSQEDRGSSGANVLTF. As DNA, the CDR3 is TGCGCCAGCAGCCAAGAGGACAGGGGAAGCTCTGGGGCCAACGTCCTGACTTTC.

The genes are TRBV5-1 and TRBJ2-7; TRBD2 matches 8 bases. J was trimmed by 4 bases and V by 7 bases; bases with no gene match: 10. Per germline, CDR1 SGHRS and CDR2 YFSETQ. The CDR3 totals 14 residues. CDR3 coding DNA: TGCGCCAGCCGTCTAACCGGGGGGGGGTACGAGCAGTACTTC. It translates to CASRLTGGGYEQYF.

The rearrangement links TRBV6-4 to TRBJ2-3; TRBD2 agrees at 8 bases. CDR1 and CDR2 (germline): MRHNA, SNTAGT. This CDR3 has 15 amino acids. J lost 5 bases, V lost 0 bases, and 4 bases had no gene match. CDR3 in amino acids: CASSDSGGAEDTQYF. The CDR3 nucleotides are TGTGCCAGCAGTGACTCCGGGGGGGCGGAAGATACGCAGTATTTT.

V gene TRBV12-5 combines with J gene TRBJ1-5; a possible D gene is TRBD1 (5 bases). The CDR3 sequence is 14 residues long. Trimming stripped 3 bases from V and 4 bases from J, with 10 bases between. CDR1 and CDR2 from the germline V gene are LGHNT and FRNRAP. The CDR3 nucleotides read TGTGCTAGTGGTTTCGCCGGGGGGAATCAGCCCCAGCATTTT. Translating it yields CASGFAGGNQPQHF. The complete variable domain, with remaining parts taken from reference TRBV12-5 and TRBJ1-5, reads DARVTQTPRHKVTEMGQEVTMRCQPILGHNTVFWYRQTMMQGLELLAYFRNRAPLDDSGMPKDRFSAEMPDATLATLKIQPSEPRDSAVYFCASGFAGGNQPQHFGDGTRLSIL.